This T cell receptor (beta chain) comes out of a study of OX40 agonist ivuxolimab in advanced cancers. The CDR3 extends over 14 amino acids. Germline-derived CDR1 and CDR2 are SGHTA and FQGTGA. Only in-frame clones appear in the TCRdb table, and some are missing; sequencing was by immunoSEQ multiplex PCR. This table has tens of thousands of clones, approximately 90% appearing once. This chain connects TRBV7-3 to TRBJ2-5; TRBD1 matches 7 bases. The closer fit of TRBJ2-7 to the DNA end suggests the J call may be wrong. The TCR sequence derives from an adult with an advanced solid tumor such as melanoma, head and neck, liver or kidney cancer. Specimen: CD4+ or CD8+ T cells sorted from blood, collected in a trial of the OX40 agonist ivuxolimab. The CDR3 region has the DNA TGTGCCAGCAGCCCAGGGGGTCTACACTACGAGCAGTACTTC. The encoded protein is CASSPGGLHYEQYF.